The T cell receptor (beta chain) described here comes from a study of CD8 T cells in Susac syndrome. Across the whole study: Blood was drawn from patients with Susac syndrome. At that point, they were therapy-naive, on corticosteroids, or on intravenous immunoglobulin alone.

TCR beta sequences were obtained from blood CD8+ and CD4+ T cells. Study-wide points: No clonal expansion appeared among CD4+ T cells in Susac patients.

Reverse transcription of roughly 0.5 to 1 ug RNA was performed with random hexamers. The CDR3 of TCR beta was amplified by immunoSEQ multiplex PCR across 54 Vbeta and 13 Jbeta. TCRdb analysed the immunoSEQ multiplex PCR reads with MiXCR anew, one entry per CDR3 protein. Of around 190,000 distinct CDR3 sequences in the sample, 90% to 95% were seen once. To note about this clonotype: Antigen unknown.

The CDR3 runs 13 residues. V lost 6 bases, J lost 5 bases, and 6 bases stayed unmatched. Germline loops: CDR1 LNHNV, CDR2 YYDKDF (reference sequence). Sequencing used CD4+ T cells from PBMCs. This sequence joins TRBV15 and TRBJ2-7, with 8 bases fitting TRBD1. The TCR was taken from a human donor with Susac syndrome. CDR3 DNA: TGTGCCACCAGTCCGACAGGGGCGGACGAGCAGTACTTC. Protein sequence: CATSPTGADEQYF.